These 19 T cell receptor beta chains were all obtained from the same sample, sequenced in a study of blood T cell repertoires in COVID-19 (dated by TCRdb to 2018 to 2020). The library was prepared using the immunoSEQ multiplex PCR assay. In TCRdb, the immuneACCESS table is reduced to in-frame sequences with V and J assigned. These tables do not hold every clone; where another copy was compared, an unresolved V gene accounts for under half, and the others remain unexplained. Here the sample has some 200,000 clones; roughly 85% occur a single time. The top ten constitute 2.9% of the sample. The sequencing input was peripheral blood. The receptors were sampled from a man in his fifties or sixties who had recovered from COVID-19.

V is TRBV19 and J is TRBJ2-7; D possibly corresponds to TRBD2 (6 bases). Per germline, CDR1 LNHDA and CDR2 SQIVND (reference sequence). The CDR3 length is 14 residues. Trimming pared 6 bases from V and 2 bases from J, leaving 14 bases between. The CDR3 DNA follows: TGTGCCAGTAGCCCGTCCGGGGGAGCCTACGAGCAGTACTTC. Protein sequence: CASSPSGGAYEQYF. Full variable domain (outside the CDR3, taken from reference TRBV19 and TRBJ2-7): DGGITQSPKYLFRKEGQNVTLSCEQNLNHDAMYWYRQDPGQGLRLIYYSQIVNDFQKGDIAEGYSVSREKKESFPLTVTSAQKNPTAFYLCASSPSGGAYEQYFGPGTRLTVT.

The V and J genes are TRBV5-1 and TRBJ1-2, with D unresolved. The CDR3 is 15 amino acids. Per the germline V gene, CDR1 is SGHRS and CDR2 is YFSETQ. Deletions cut 0 bases from V and 7 bases from J, with 16 bases between. The CDR3: CASSLDARQESGYTF. The CDR3 bases are TGCGCCAGCAGCTTGGATGCCAGGCAGGAAAGTGGCTACACCTTC.

The J gene is TRBJ2-3, the V gene TRBV4-1; no reliable D call. V dropped 0 bases and J dropped 1 base, with 14 bases sitting between them. The CDR3 loop spans 17 amino acids. Germline loops: CDR1 MGHRA, CDR2 YSYEKL. CDR3 DNA sequence: TGCGCCAGCAGCCAAGAGGGTACTATCATACGCACAGATACGCAGTATTTT. Translated, it gives CASSQEGTIIRTDTQYF.

The chain has TRBV7-9 and TRBJ2-1; D perhaps matches TRBD1 (5 bases). The germline V and J ends were trimmed by 5 bases and 12 bases, with 14 bases remaining between them. Germline V gene data show CDR1 as SEHNR and CDR2 as FQNEAQ (reference sequence). The CDR3 length is 12 residues. CDR3 nucleotides: TGTGCCAGCAGCCCAGGGATTCCATCGCAGTTCTTC. It encodes CASSPGIPSQFF.

This clone occurred a few times. As DNA, the CDR3 is TGTGCCAGCAGCCACTTCGGGACAGCCCAAGAGACCCAGTACTTC. This encodes CASSHFGTAQETQYF. This chain uses TRBV3-1 (or the pseudogene TRBV3-2) with TRBJ2-5, with TRBD1 matching over 7 bases. This CDR3 region has 15 residues. In germline, CDR1 is LGHDT, CDR2 YNNKEL (reference sequence). The V gene end was trimmed by 3 bases and the J gene end by 1 base; junction bases not matched to a gene: 5.

This clone was picked up one time. The chain couples TRBV7-9 to TRBJ2-3, with D perhaps TRBD1 (6 bases). CDR3 length equals 17 residues. Germline V gene data show CDR1 as SEHNR and CDR2 as FQNEAQ (reference sequence). With 0 bases removed from V and 1 base from J, the gap between germline ends came to 14 bases. CDR3 DNA: TGTGCCAGCAGCTTAGCGTACTACAGGGAAGGCACAGATACGCAGTATTTT. Encoded protein: CASSLAYYREGTDTQYF.

J is TRBJ2-3 and V is TRBV4-2; TRBD2 aligns across 7 bases. V dropped 0 bases and J dropped 4; count of bases not matched to a gene: 10. The CDR3 runs to 17 residues. Germline V CDR1 and CDR2: LGHNA, YNFKEQ. The CDR3 loop reads CASSQDAGGSLADTQYF. DNA for the CDR3: TGTGCCAGCAGCCAAGATGCAGGCGGGAGCCTCGCAGATACGCAGTATTTT.

A single count supports this clone. The rearrangement joins TRBV6-5 to TRBJ2-7; tentatively, D is TRBD1 (6 bases). Germline V lookup: CDR1 MNHEY, CDR2 SVGAGI. V was pared by 6 bases and J by 3 bases, with 9 bases between. The CDR3 loop spans 12 amino acids. The CDR3 region is CASRTGHYEQYF. The CDR3 DNA follows: TGTGCCAGCAGGACGGGACACTACGAGCAGTACTTC.

This clone occurred a few times. The chain couples TRBV4-1 to TRBJ1-3; 7 nucleotides match TRBD1. Germline V gene sequence: CDR1 MGHRA, CDR2 YSYEKL. Trimming at V came to 4 bases and at J to 2 bases, leaving 5 bases not matched to a gene. The CDR3 is 15 residues long. CDR3 in amino acids: CASSLLQGAGNTIYF. CDR3 nucleotides: TGCGCCAGCAGCCTTCTGCAGGGGGCTGGAAACACCATATATTTT.

With respect to this clone: At one boundary the junction diverges from the germline segment, which might be a read error. The chain has TRBV19 and TRBJ2-3; possible D gene TRBD1, 6 bases. From germline, CDR1 is LNHDA and CDR2 SQIVND (reference sequence). The CDR3 sequence is 14 residues long. The CDR3 nucleotides read TGTGCCAGTAGGATAGGGGCAGGGGCAGATACGCAGTATTTT. Residues: CASRIGAGADTQYF.

J is TRBJ2-2 and V is TRBV28, with D unresolved. This CDR3 is 11 amino acids long. Between the trimmed V and J ends, which lost 8 bases and 5 bases, there was a span of 6 bases. CDR1 and CDR2 (germline): MDHEN, SYDVKM. The CDR3 spells CASRHTGELFF. The CDR3, as DNA: TGTGCCAGCCGACATACCGGGGAGCTGTTTTTT.

The rearrangement joins TRBV10-3 to TRBJ1-1, with 9 positions matching TRBD1. V lost 7 bases to trimming and J lost 3 bases; unmatched junction nucleotides: 6. Looked up from germline, CDR1 is ENHRY and CDR2 is SYGVKD. This CDR3 spans 14 amino acids. This chain's CDR3 is CAITGTGIYTEAFF. As DNA, the CDR3 is TGTGCCATCACAGGGACAGGGATTTACACTGAAGCTTTCTTT.

The V call is TRBV30, the J call TRBJ2-7; 7 nucleotides match TRBD2. Trimming at V came to 2 bases and at J to 3 bases, leaving 7 bases not matched to a gene. This CDR3 comprises 14 residues. Germline CDR1 GTSNPN, CDR2 SVGIG (reference sequence). The CDR3, as DNA: TGTGCCTGGAGTTTGGGTAGCGGGTACTACGAGCAGTACTTC. Translation: CAWSLGSGYYEQYF.

The sample holds one count of this clone. The chain joins TRBV20-1 to TRBJ2-7; D is possibly TRBD2 (6 bases). V was pared by 3 bases and J by 3 bases, with 12 bases between. Germline V lookup: CDR1 DFQATT, CDR2 SNEGSKA (reference sequence). This CDR3 is built from 13 residues. The CDR3 bases are TGCAGTGCTAGTGGGTGGCGGGGCTACGAGCAGTACTTC. It yields the protein CSASGWRGYEQYF.

V gene TRBV28 combines with J gene TRBJ1-2, with 7 bases aligning to TRBD1. Per the germline V gene, CDR1 is MDHEN and CDR2 is SYDVKM. V shed 2 bases and J 13 bases; nucleotides not matched to a gene: 4. The CDR3 contains 11 residues. The DNA of the CDR3 is TGTGCCAGCAGTTTACAGGGGGGAACCACCTTC. This encodes CASSLQGGTTF.

The chain carries TRBV27 and TRBJ2-7; D is perhaps TRBD1 (6 bases). The CDR3 has 17 amino acids. The V end was cut by 4 bases, the J end by 7 bases, with 26 bases between. Germline V gene data show CDR1 as MNHEY and CDR2 as SMNVEV (reference sequence). The CDR3 DNA sequence: TGTGCCAGCAGTTCTGGATTGAAAGTCGGACAGTCGTGGGAGCAGTACTTC. Translated, it gives CASSSGLKVGQSWEQYF.

The chain is built from TRBV2 and TRBJ1-4, with D uncertain. Germline values: CDR1 SNHLY, CDR2 FYNNEI. V shed 6 bases and J shed 0 bases, with 11 bases lying between them. There are 15 residues in the CDR3. CDR3 in amino acids: CASRDYRTTNEKLFF. CDR3 bases: TGTGCCAGCAGAGACTACAGAACAACTAATGAAAAACTGTTTTTT.

The chain employs TRBV27 and TRBJ2-1; maybe TRBD2 (5 bases). The CDR3 is 14 residues long. The germline gives CDR1 MNHEY, CDR2 SMNVEV (reference sequence). The germline V and J ends were trimmed by 3 bases and 2 bases, with 8 bases remaining between them. Here the CDR3 reads CASSLGSPYNEQFF. The DNA for the CDR3 is TGTGCCAGCAGTTTGGGGAGTCCCTACAATGAGCAGTTCTTC.

A few counts support this clone. This rearrangement joins TRBV5-5 to TRBJ2-2, with D unresolved. The germline V gene encodes CDR1 SGHKS and CDR2 YYEKEE (reference sequence). The CDR3 sequence is 14 residues long. Trimming left V 3 bases short and J 2 bases short, with 8 bases between. The CDR3 here is CASSSVLNTGELFF. The CDR3 DNA reads as TGTGCCAGCAGCTCGGTACTTAACACCGGGGAGCTGTTTTTT. Full variable domain (remainder filled in from reference TRBV5-5 and TRBJ2-2): DAGVTQSPTHLIKTRGQQVTLRCSPISGHKSVSWYQQVLGQGPQFIFQYYEKEERGRGNFPDRFSARQFPNYSSELNVNALLLGDSALYLCASSSVLNTGELFFGEGSRLTVL.